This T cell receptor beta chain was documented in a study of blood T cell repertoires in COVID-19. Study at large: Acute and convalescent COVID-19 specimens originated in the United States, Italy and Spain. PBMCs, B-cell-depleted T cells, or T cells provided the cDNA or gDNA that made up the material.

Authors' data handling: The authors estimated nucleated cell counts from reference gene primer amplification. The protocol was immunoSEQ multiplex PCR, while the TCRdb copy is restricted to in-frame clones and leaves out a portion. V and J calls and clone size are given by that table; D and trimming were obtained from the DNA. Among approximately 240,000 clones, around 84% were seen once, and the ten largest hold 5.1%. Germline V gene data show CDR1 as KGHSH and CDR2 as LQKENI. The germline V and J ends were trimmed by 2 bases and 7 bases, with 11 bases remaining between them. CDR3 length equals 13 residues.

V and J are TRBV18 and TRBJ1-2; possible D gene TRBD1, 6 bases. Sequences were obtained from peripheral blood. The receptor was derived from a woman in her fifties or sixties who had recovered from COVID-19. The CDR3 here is CASSPVGAGGYTF. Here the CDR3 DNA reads TGTGCCAGCTCACCAGTGGGGGCAGGTGGCTACACCTTC.